These 3 T cell receptor beta chains came from one sample sequenced in a study of blood T cells in healthy people across ages. PCR was performed a second time for roughly 7 to 12 cycles using a sample-barcoded 5' primer and a J-beta primer mix. TCRdb called the 5' RACE reads again in MiXCR, with one record for every CDR3 protein. Of about 1,400,000 distinct CDR3 sequences listed, almost 60% are singletons. Source material: blood. These receptors were collected from a man aged 18 to 29 in good health.

The chain combines TRBV10-3 with TRBJ2-4; 12 bases are a match to TRBD1. The V gene end was trimmed by 10 bases and the J gene end by 0 bases; junction bases not matched to a gene: 22. This CDR3 has 21 residues. Germline V lookup: CDR1 ENHRY, CDR2 SYGVKD. The chain's CDR3 is CATTARNWDRGPNLAKNIQYF. The CDR3 coding sequence is TGTGCCACCACAGCCCGAAATTGGGACAGGGGGCCAAATCTAGCCAAAAACATTCAGTACTTC.

The chain is built from TRBV29-1 and TRBJ1-2, with D uncertain. Germline CDR1 SQVTM, CDR2 ANQGSEA. V was shortened by 3 bases and J by 2 bases, with 13 bases between the two germline ends. This CDR3 has 14 amino acids. The CDR3 sequence is CSVDTPLSNYGYTF. The CDR3 nucleotides read TGCAGCGTTGATACGCCGTTGTCCAACTATGGCTACACCTTC.

The chain carries TRBV4-2 and TRBJ2-3, with D possibly TRBD2 on 7 matching bases. The CDR3 extends over 16 amino acids. V dropped 1 base and J dropped 3 bases, with 14 bases sitting between them. Germline V gives CDR1 LGHNA, CDR2 YNFKEQ. CDR3 amino acids: CASSQVVGGGTDTQYF. Written as DNA, the CDR3 is TGTGCCAGCAGCCAAGTGGTGGGAGGGGGAACAGATACGCAGTATTTT.